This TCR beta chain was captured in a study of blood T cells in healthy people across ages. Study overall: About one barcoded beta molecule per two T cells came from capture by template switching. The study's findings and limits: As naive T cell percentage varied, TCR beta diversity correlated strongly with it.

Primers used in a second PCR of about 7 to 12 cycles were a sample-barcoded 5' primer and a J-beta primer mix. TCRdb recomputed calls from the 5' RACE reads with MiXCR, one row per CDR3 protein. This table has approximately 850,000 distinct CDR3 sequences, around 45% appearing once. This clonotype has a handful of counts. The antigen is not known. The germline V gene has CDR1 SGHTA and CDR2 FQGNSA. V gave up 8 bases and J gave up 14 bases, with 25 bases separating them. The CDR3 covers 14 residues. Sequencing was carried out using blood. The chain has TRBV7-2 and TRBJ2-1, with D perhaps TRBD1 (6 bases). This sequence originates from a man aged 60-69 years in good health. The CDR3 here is CASSRSQRDINKFF. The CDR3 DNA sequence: TGTGCCAGCTCACGGTCCCAACGGGACATCAATAAGTTCTTC.